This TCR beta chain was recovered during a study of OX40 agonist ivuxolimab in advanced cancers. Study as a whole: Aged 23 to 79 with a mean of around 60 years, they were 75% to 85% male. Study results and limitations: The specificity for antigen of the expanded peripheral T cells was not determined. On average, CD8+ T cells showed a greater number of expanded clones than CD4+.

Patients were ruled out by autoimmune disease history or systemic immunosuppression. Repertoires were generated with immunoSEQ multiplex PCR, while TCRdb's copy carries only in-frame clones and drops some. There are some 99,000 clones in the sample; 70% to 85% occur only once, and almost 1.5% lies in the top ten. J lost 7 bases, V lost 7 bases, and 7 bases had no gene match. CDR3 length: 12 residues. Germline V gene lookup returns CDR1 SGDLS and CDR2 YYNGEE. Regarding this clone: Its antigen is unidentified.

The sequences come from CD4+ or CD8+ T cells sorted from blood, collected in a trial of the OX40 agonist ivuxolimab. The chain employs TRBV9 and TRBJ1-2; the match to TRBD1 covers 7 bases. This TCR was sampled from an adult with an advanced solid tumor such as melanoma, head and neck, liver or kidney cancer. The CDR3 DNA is TGTGCCAGCCTTGGTTACAGGGGTGGCTACACCTTC. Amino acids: CASLGYRGGYTF.